This TCR beta chain originates from a study of OX40 agonist ivuxolimab in advanced cancers. As for this clone: As yet, its antigen is unknown.

Points from the study as a whole: At doses 0.1 to 3.0 mg/kg, CD4+ and CD8+ clones expanded. Compared with others, partial responders at 0.1-3.0 mg/kg displayed clonal expansion among the lowest.

There are 13 residues in the CDR3. Germline lookup yields CDR1 SNHLY and CDR2 FYNNEI. Between the trimmed V and J ends, which lost 4 bases and 3 bases, there was a span of 9 bases. Clones were sequenced by immunoSEQ multiplex PCR, and TCRdb holds only the in-frame ones, with some missing. Here the sample spans more than 80,000 clones, approximately 90% being singletons. This receptor was identified in an adult with an advanced solid tumor such as melanoma, head and neck, liver or kidney cancer. This sequence joins TRBV2 and TRBJ2-5, with D unresolved. The sample was CD4+ or CD8+ T cells sorted from blood, taken in a trial of the OX40 agonist ivuxolimab. CDR3 region: CASSVNREETQYF. The CDR3 coding sequence is TGTGCCAGCAGTGTAAACAGAGAAGAGACCCAGTACTTC.